This T cell receptor beta chain comes out of a study of a mutant IDH1 vaccine in newly diagnosed glioma. Germline values: CDR1 MNHNS, CDR2 SASEGT. Trimming removed 5 bases at V and 9 bases at J, with 17 bases between. The CDR3 is 14 residues long. Time point here: week 11, during vaccination. Each vaccine dose was 300 ug of mutant IDH1 20-mer peptide, with topical imiquimod. Profiling relied on immunoSEQ multiplex PCR, and the TCRdb table lists in-frame clones only, not all of them. Of 60,000 to 75,000 clones detected, about 84% appear once; the ten largest clones hold roughly 3.6%. Points on this clone: Its target is unknown.

The genes are TRBV6-1 and TRBJ2-1; possibly TRBD1 for D (6 bases). The sequenced sample was PBMCs, obtained from a glioma patient whose treatment included an IDH1 peptide vaccine. This TCR derives from a young man with glioma. The CDR3 bases are TGTGCCAGCAGTAACTTACAGGGCGGTGGTGAGCAGTTCTTC. This sequence encodes CASSNLQGGGEQFF.